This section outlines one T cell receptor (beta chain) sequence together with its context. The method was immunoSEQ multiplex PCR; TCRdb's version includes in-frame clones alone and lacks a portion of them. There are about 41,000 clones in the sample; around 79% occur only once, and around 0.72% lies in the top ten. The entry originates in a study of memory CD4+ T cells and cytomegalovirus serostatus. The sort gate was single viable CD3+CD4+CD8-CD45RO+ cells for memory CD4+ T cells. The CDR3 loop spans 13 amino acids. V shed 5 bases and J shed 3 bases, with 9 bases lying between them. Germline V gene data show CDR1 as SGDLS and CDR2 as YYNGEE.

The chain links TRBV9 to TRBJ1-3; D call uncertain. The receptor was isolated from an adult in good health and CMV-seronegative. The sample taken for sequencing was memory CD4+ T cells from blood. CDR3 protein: CASRSHSGNTIYF. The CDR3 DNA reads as TGTGCCAGCAGGAGTCATAGTGGAAACACCATATATTTT.